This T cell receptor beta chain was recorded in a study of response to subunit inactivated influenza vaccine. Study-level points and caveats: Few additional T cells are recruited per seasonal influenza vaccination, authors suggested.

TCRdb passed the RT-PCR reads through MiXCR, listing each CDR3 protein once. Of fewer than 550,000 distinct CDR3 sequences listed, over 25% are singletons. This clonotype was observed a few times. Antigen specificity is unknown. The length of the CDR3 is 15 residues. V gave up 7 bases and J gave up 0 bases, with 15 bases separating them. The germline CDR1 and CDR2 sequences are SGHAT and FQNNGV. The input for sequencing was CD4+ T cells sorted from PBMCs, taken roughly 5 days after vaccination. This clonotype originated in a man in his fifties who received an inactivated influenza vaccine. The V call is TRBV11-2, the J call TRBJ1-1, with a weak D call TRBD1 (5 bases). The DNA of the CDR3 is TGTGCCAGCAACTCGCGGGGGTCCCTGAACACTGAAGCTTTCTTT. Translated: CASNSRGSLNTEAFF.